The T cell receptor beta chain under discussion was sequenced for a study of cytomegalovirus exposure and HLA in healthy donors. Overall study context: From about 180 million T cells, an earlier analysis saw 120 million or so unique TCR beta sequences. Study observations and caveats: Follow-up analysis later connected one missense variant in DCLRE1C with trimming of TCR beta V- and J-genes.

As to this clone: Its antigen is unknown.

Germline V lookup: CDR1 SGHKS, CDR2 YYEKEE (reference sequence). With 2 bases removed from V and 3 bases from J, the gap between germline ends came to 20 bases. This CDR3 contains 17 residues. Primers: 60 Vbeta forward and 13 Jbeta reverse. Only in-frame clones appear in the TCRdb table, and some are missing; sequencing was by immunoSEQ multiplex PCR. Found here are 210,000 or so clones, 76% of them singletons; the top ten hold over 0.55%. Material: PBMCs. This receptor was taken from a man younger than 35 in good health and CMV-seronegative. The chain uses TRBV5-5 and TRBJ1-2, with D possibly matching TRBD1 (5 bases). The CDR3 sequence: CASSFEISHRSYYGYTF. The CDR3 nucleotides read TGTGCCAGCAGCTTTGAAATATCTCACAGGTCCTACTATGGCTACACCTTC.